This TCR beta chain was captured by sequencing in a study of blood T cells in healthy people across ages. The authors ran a second PCR of roughly 6 to 12 cycles using a sample-barcoded 5' primer and a J-beta primer mix. A single record per CDR3 protein comes from TCRdb applying MiXCR to the 5' RACE reads. The table has around 990,000 distinct CDR3 sequences, roughly a quarter seen once. This clonotype has only a few counts. The length of the CDR3 is 14 residues. Germline V CDR1 and CDR2: SGDLS, YYNGEE. J gave up 2 bases and V 2 bases, and 3 bases lay outside the gene matches. These data also featured in a second study, about T cells of mothers and their children.

The source is a girl aged 2-15 years in good health. Material for sequencing was blood. The rearrangement joins TRBV9 to TRBJ1-1, with TRBD1 matching over 7 bases. The CDR3 bases are TGTGCCAGCAGCGTGAGGGACAGTAACACTGAAGCTTTCTTT. This sequence encodes CASSVRDSNTEAFF.